This T cell receptor (beta chain) appears in the sequencing data of a study of cytomegalovirus exposure and HLA in healthy donors. Study in general: Both the approximately 130 validation repertoires and the 600 to 750 first-cohort repertoires used the same platform, as reported by a later analysis. Broader study findings: Through in vitro validation, a few CMV-associated chains were shown to be specific for CMV antigens. According to a subsequent analysis, TCR clusters from the first cohort were inclined to appear together in the 110 or so validation repertoires.

V shed 3 bases and J shed 6 bases, with 6 bases lying between them. The CDR3 runs to 12 residues. Germline loops: CDR1 LNHDA, CDR2 SQIVND (reference sequence). In its sample, this clone was seen a few times. Its target is not known. The repertoire was sequenced with immunoSEQ multiplex PCR; TCRdb's copy has only in-frame clones and lacks some. Of 170,000 or so clones listed, about 85% are singletons. The donors were in the roughly 120-subject validation cohort, distinct from the approximately 610-subject first cohort. The chain recombines TRBV19 with TRBJ1-5; D is uncertain. The sequenced sample consisted of PBMCs. This TCR was sampled from a man between 18 and 29 years old in good health and CMV-seropositive. CDR3 residues: CASSMFLQPQHF. The CDR3 DNA reads as TGTGCCAGTAGTATGTTCCTTCAGCCCCAGCATTTT.